This is a list of T cell receptor beta chains from one sample in a study of early T cells in non-severe SARS-CoV-2 infection. TCRdb processed the 5' RACE reads anew with MiXCR; each CDR3 protein has one entry. Of approximately 32,000 distinct CDR3 sequences in the sample, 3.5% to 4.5% were seen once. The sequencing input was whole blood. These receptors originate from an adult who was a healthcare worker with PCR-confirmed SARS-CoV-2 infection or an uninfected control (not recorded which). The CDR3 runs from the conserved cysteine through the conserved F or W. A D gene is named only where the DNA matches it firmly. A clone size is listed for some rows: how often the clone was seen (once, few, many), or a class if it is expanded.

j_gene	d_gene	v_gene	abundance	CDR3aa	CDR3nt
TRBJ2-7	-	TRBV6-2/TRBV6-3	many	CASSYVSRDEQYF	TGTGCCAGCAGTTACGTTTCCAGGGACGAGCAGTACTTC
TRBJ2-5	-	TRBV12-3/TRBV12-4	many	CASNWAGNGETQYF	TGTGCCAGCAATTGGGCAGGGAATGGAGAGACCCAGTACTTC
TRBJ1-5	-	TRBV18	many	CASSPSGHNQPQHF	TGTGCCAGCTCACCCTCGGGCCACAATCAGCCCCAGCATTTT
TRBJ2-1	-	TRBV19	many	CASESASALNEQFF	TGTGCCAGTGAGAGCGCTAGCGCGCTCAATGAGCAGTTCTTC
TRBJ2-1	-	TRBV10-2	many	CASSVQGSNEQFF	TGCGCCAGCAGTGTGCAGGGTTCGAATGAGCAGTTCTTC
TRBJ2-2	-	TRBV19	many	CASSMGPRGAPGELFF	TGTGCCAGTAGTATGGGGCCCAGGGGCGCCCCCGGGGAGCTGTTTTTT
TRBJ2-4	TRBD1	TRBV5-6	many	CASSLVGTGSYIQYF	TGTGCCAGCAGCTTGGTGGGGACAGGGAGTTACATTCAGTACTTC
TRBJ1-6	-	TRBV10-2	many	CASSTGLNSYNSPLHF	TGCGCCAGCAGCACCGGCCTTAACTCCTATAATTCACCCCTCCACTTT
TRBJ2-3	-	TRBV29-1	many	CSVVSRVVDTQYF	TGCAGCGTTGTGAGCAGGGTAGTAGATACGCAGTATTTT
TRBJ2-7	-	TRBV11-2	many	CASSLAQGMSYEQYF	TGTGCCAGCAGCTTAGCACAGGGTATGAGCTACGAGCAGTACTTC
TRBJ1-1	-	TRBV12-3/TRBV12-4	-	CASSPGRFRTGLGTEAFF	TGTGCCAGCAGTCCCGGCCGCTTTCGTACAGGCCTAGGGACTGAAGCTTTCTTT
TRBJ2-1	TRBD2	TRBV6-5	many	CASSPISGGEQFF	TGTGCCAGCAGTCCCATTAGCGGGGGTGAGCAGTTCTTC
TRBJ2-6	-	TRBV4-3	many	CASSQEQTYGANVLTF	TGCGCCAGCAGCCAAGAACAGACCTATGGGGCCAACGTCCTGACTTTC
TRBJ2-1	-	TRBV14	-	CASSQAGQVWDNEQFF	TGTGCCAGCAGCCAAGCGGGGCAGGTGTGGGACAATGAGCAGTTCTTC
TRBJ2-3	-	TRBV19	many	CASSLGLRTDTQYF	TGTGCCAGTAGTCTAGGGCTTCGCACAGATACGCAGTATTTT
TRBJ2-7	-	TRBV30	many	CAWSVRRPGVFSYEQYF	TGTGCCTGGAGTGTGCGTAGGCCAGGAGTTTTTTCCTACGAGCAGTACTTC
TRBJ1-2	TRBD1	TRBV19	many	CASSTPRQGNYGYTF	TGTGCCAGTAGTACCCCCCGACAGGGTAACTATGGCTACACCTTC
TRBJ2-5	TRBD2	TRBV25-1	many	CASRVTSAPQETQYF	TGTGCCAGCAGGGTCACTAGCGCGCCACAAGAGACCCAGTACTTC
TRBJ2-3	TRBD1	TRBV18	-	CASSPPSGGRRTDTQYF	TGTGCCAGCTCACCACCCTCAGGGGGCAGACGCACAGATACGCAGTATTTT
TRBJ2-3	TRBD2	TRBV29-1	many	CSVAGTTTGRTDTQYF	TGCAGCGTTGCCGGGACTACCACCGGCCGCACAGATACGCAGTATTTT
TRBJ2-1	-	TRBV20-1	many	CSAKKMGGYNEQFF	TGCAGTGCTAAAAAAATGGGCGGTTACAATGAGCAGTTCTTC
TRBJ1-2	TRBD1	TRBV7-3	many	CASSATGGGYGYTF	TGTGCCAGCAGCGCGACAGGGGGCGGGTATGGCTACACCTTC
TRBJ2-7	-	TRBV29-1	-	CSVLNRAYEQYF	TGCAGCGTTCTTAATCGGGCCTACGAGCAGTACTTC
TRBJ2-2	-	TRBV15	many	CATSSEGAGVDTGELFF	TGTGCCACCAGCAGCGAAGGCGCAGGGGTCGACACCGGGGAGCTGTTTTTT
TRBJ2-1	-	TRBV11-2	few	CASSRASNYNEQFF	TGTGCCAGCAGCCGGGCATCTAACTACAATGAGCAGTTCTTC
TRBJ2-1	-	TRBV29-1	many	CSVRRPLNNEQFF	TGCAGCGTTCGTAGGCCGTTAAACAATGAGCAGTTCTTC
TRBJ2-7	-	TRBV7-2	many	CASSLSLPLGGTYEQYF	TGTGCCAGCAGCTTAAGCCTCCCCCTAGGCGGTACCTACGAGCAGTACTTC
TRBJ1-2	-	TRBV30	many	CAWSVGLSVSGYTF	TGTGCCTGGAGTGTCGGCCTATCGGTCAGTGGCTACACCTTC